These 26 T cell receptor beta chains were sequenced from one sample in a study of neurological immune-mediated disorders. Time point meaning: technical triplicate 2. TCRdb reprocessed the 5' RACE reads with MiXCR, giving one entry per CDR3 protein. The data show approximately 30,000 distinct CDR3 sequences, with roughly 15% seen just once and around 5% held by the top ten. Specimen: CD4+ T cells from blood. Receptors originate from a female donor with HTLV-1-associated myelopathy (HAM/TSP).

This clonotype has a count of ten or more. This rearrangement joins TRBV20-1 to TRBJ2-6; the D gene is possibly TRBD1 (6 bases). The CDR3 extends over 16 amino acids. V lost 3 bases, J lost 0 bases, and 12 bases lay in between. Germline CDR1 and CDR2: DFQATT and SNEGSKA (reference sequence). CDR3 amino acids: CSASTGKSSGANVLTF. The CDR3 DNA is TGCAGTGCTAGTACAGGGAAGAGCTCTGGGGCCAACGTCCTGACTTTC.

This clonotype has a count of ten or more. The V and J genes are TRBV12-3 or TRBV12-4 and TRBJ2-7; 12 bases fit TRBD2. The CDR3 has 15 amino acids. Trimming at V came to 6 bases and at J to 1 base, leaving 4 bases not matched to a gene. The CDR3 loop reads CASRPGLAGSYEQYF. As DNA, the CDR3 is TGTGCCAGCAGACCGGGACTAGCGGGTTCCTACGAGCAGTACTTC.

This clonotype was seen many times. The chain couples TRBV24-1 to TRBJ2-2; 10 bases are shared with TRBD1. V was clipped by 3 bases and J by 6 bases; unmatched bases: 3. Germline CDR1 KGHDR, CDR2 SFDVKD. The CDR3 totals 15 residues. The CDR3 loop reads CATSDLGQGAGELFF. CDR3 bases: TGTGCCACCAGTGATCTCGGACAGGGGGCCGGGGAGCTGTTTTTT.

This clonotype was seen ten or more times. This chain links TRBV6-6 with TRBJ2-5; unclear D gene. From germline, CDR1 is MNHNY and CDR2 SVGAGI (reference sequence). V was trimmed by 6 bases and J by 2 bases, leaving 7 bases between them. CDR3 length equals 12 residues. CDR3 in amino acids: CASSPEQETQYF. The CDR3 DNA is TGTGCCAGCAGCCCGGAACAAGAGACCCAGTACTTC.

Many counts were recorded for this clonotype. The gene calls are TRBV5-1 and TRBJ2-7, with TRBD1 matching over 8 bases. After removal of 2 bases from V and 3 bases from J, the junction contained 4 bases not matched to a gene. CDR1 is SGHRS, CDR2 YFSETQ, per germline. CDR3 size: 14 residues. The CDR3 here is CASSLGTGYYEQYF. The CDR3 DNA reads TGCGCCAGCAGCTTAGGGACAGGCTACTACGAGCAGTACTTC.

Note on this clonotype: No DNA is shown, since the ends of the CDR3 on it are uncertain; the CDR3 is the one TCRdb lists. The chain recombines TRBV5-1 with TRBJ1-1; the table's D call of TRBD1 was not tested on the DNA. The CDR3 is 20 residues long, ends included. Germline CDR1 is SGHRS and CDR2 is YFSETQ. The CDR3 region is CASSFYICSARDRGRTEAFF.

This clonotype was recorded at least ten times. For the CDR3, the DNA is TGCAGTGCTAGAGCTTCGGGAATGCACACTGAAGCTTTCTTT. This gives the protein CSARASGMHTEAFF. The chain combines TRBV20-1 with TRBJ1-1; D is unclear. CDR1 is DFQATT and CDR2 is SNEGSKA in the germline V gene (reference sequence). Trimming took off 1 base at V and 3 bases at J, with 12 bases between the two ends. There are 14 residues in the CDR3.

This clonotype was seen repeatedly, ten times or more. The chain combines TRBV7-8 with TRBJ1-3, with D perhaps TRBD1 (5 bases). Trimming cost V 4 bases and J 4 bases, with 14 bases left between them. This CDR3 has 15 residues. Germline V lookup: CDR1 SGHVS, CDR2 FQNEAQ. The chain's CDR3 is CASSSSTGPGNTIYF. The DNA for the CDR3 is TGTGCCAGCAGCTCCTCGACGGGGCCGGGAAACACCATATATTTT.

Many counts were recorded for this clonotype. The chain joins TRBV28 to TRBJ1-4, with 8 bases identical to TRBD1. Germline trimming cut 8 bases from V and 7 bases from J; bases unmatched to any gene: 9. Germline V CDR1 and CDR2: MDHEN, SYDVKM. This CDR3 is built from 14 residues. The CDR3 nucleotides read TGTGCCAGCGGACACAGGGGGGGGGGTGAAAAACTGTTTTTT. This translates into CASGHRGGGEKLFF.

This clonotype has at least ten counts. V gene TRBV4-1 combines with J gene TRBJ1-2; D call uncertain. The ends were cut back, 0 bases at V and 6 bases at J, with 11 bases in the middle. The length of the CDR3 is 14 residues. CDR1 MGHRA and CDR2 YSYEKL come from the germline V gene. CDR3 residues: CASSQDPVGNGYTF. In DNA form, the CDR3 reads TGCGCCAGCAGCCAAGATCCGGTTGGAAATGGCTACACCTTC.

This clonotype was observed many times. This sequence joins TRBV10-3 and TRBJ1-6; unclear D gene. The germline V gene has CDR1 ENHRY and CDR2 SYGVKD. Trimming removed 2 bases at V and 0 bases at J, with 2 bases between. The CDR3 has 14 residues. CDR3 in amino acids: CAISEASYNSPLHF. In DNA, the CDR3 is TGTGCCATCAGTGAGGCCTCCTATAATTCACCCCTCCACTTT.

This clonotype was seen ten or more times. The chain is built from TRBV3-1 and TRBJ2-7; 12 bases fit TRBD2. The V gene's germline CDR1 is LGHDT and CDR2 YNNKEL (reference sequence). J gave up 4 bases and V 2 bases, and 0 bases lay outside the gene matches. The CDR3 is made up of 14 amino acids. CDR3 bases: TGTGCCAGCAGCCAAACTAGCGGGAGGTACGAGCAGTACTTC. This codes for CASSQTSGRYEQYF.

This clonotype was seen at least ten times. The genes are TRBV3-1 and TRBJ2-5, with D perhaps TRBD2 (5 bases). Germline values: CDR1 LGHDT, CDR2 YNNKEL (reference sequence). Trimming stripped 4 bases from V and 2 bases from J, with 11 bases between. The CDR3 totals 14 residues. The CDR3 nucleotides read TGTGCCAGCAGCCCAAGAGGGCAGCAAGAGACCCAGTACTTC. Amino acids: CASSPRGQQETQYF.

Many counts were recorded for this clonotype. The chain links TRBV3-1 to TRBJ1-5; 8 nucleotides line up with TRBD1. The CDR3 spans 15 residues. Germline V gene sequence: CDR1 LGHDT, CDR2 YNNKEL (reference sequence). The trim removed 0 bases at V and 6 bases at J, leaving 4 bases unmatched. Here the CDR3 DNA reads TGTGCCAGCAGCCAAGATCCAGGGGGCGGTCAGCCCCAGCATTTT. This sequence encodes CASSQDPGGGQPQHF.

Ten or more counts support this clonotype. The chain recombines TRBV10-3 with TRBJ2-7; D may be TRBD1 (6 bases). This CDR3 contains 13 residues. The V gene lost 7 bases and the J gene lost 3 bases, with 13 bases spanning the gap. The germline CDR1 and CDR2 sequences are ENHRY and SYGVKD. The CDR3 DNA is TGTGCCATCATGACCTCAGGGGACTACGAGCAGTACTTC. Its protein product is CAIMTSGDYEQYF.

J is TRBJ2-1 and V is TRBV20-1; 8 nucleotides line up with TRBD2. CDR1 and CDR2 from the germline V gene are DFQATT and SNEGSKA (reference sequence). The CDR3 covers 15 residues. J gave up 9 bases and V 0 bases, and 10 bases lay outside the gene matches. CDR3 in amino acids: CSARDPSSGEGEQFF. CDR3 sequence (DNA): TGCAGTGCTAGAGATCCCAGTAGCGGGGAGGGTGAGCAGTTCTTC.

This clonotype was observed many times. V gene TRBV28 combines with J gene TRBJ2-4; unclear D gene. V was shortened by 6 bases and J by 0 bases, with 9 bases between the two germline ends. Germline lookup yields CDR1 MDHEN and CDR2 SYDVKM. The CDR3 is 14 residues long. The CDR3 sequence is CASSLIIAKNIQYF. In nucleotides, the CDR3 is TGTGCCAGCAGCCTGATTATAGCCAAAAACATTCAGTACTTC.

As for this clonotype: The germline gene is not matched at one end of the junction; a read error may be the cause. The rearrangement joins TRBV20-1 to TRBJ1-5; the match to TRBD1 covers 7 bases. The CDR3 totals 14 residues. The V gene's germline CDR1 is DFQATT and CDR2 SNEGSKA (reference sequence). The DNA for the CDR3 is TGCAGTGCTCCCGGGACAGATAGCAATCATCCCCATCATTTT. Its translation is CSAPGTDSNHPHHF.

This clonotype qualifies as medium-sized. The chain uses TRBV18 and TRBJ1-1; D not resolved. Germline assignment: CDR1 KGHSH and CDR2 LQKENI. Trimming pared 3 bases from V and 4 bases from J, leaving 12 bases between. The CDR3 contains 14 residues. CDR3 sequence reads: CASSPPVMSTEAFF. The CDR3 region has the DNA TGTGCCAGCTCACCTCCGGTAATGAGCACTGAAGCTTTCTTT. Full variable domain (remainder filled in from reference TRBV18 and TRBJ1-1): NAGVMQNPRHLVRRRGQEARLRCSPMKGHSHVYWYRQLPEEGLKFMVYLQKENIIDESGMPKERFSAEFPKEGPSILRIQQVVRGDSAAYFCASSPPVMSTEAFFGQGTRLTVV.

This clonotype was recorded many times. V gene TRBV7-2 combines with J gene TRBJ2-3; 8 nucleotides line up with TRBD1. The CDR3 is made up of 14 amino acids. Per germline, CDR1 SGHTA and CDR2 FQGNSA. Trimming removed 6 bases from V and 4 bases from J; junction bases left unmatched: 6. The CDR3 sequence is CASRMDRAADTQYF. CDR3 in DNA: TGTGCCAGCAGGATGGACAGGGCAGCAGATACGCAGTATTTT.

This clonotype has at least ten counts. This chain joins TRBV20-1 and TRBJ1-2; D gene unclear. V was pared by 5 bases and J by 0 bases, with 10 bases between. CDR3 length: 13 residues. Germline-derived CDR1 and CDR2 are DFQATT and SNEGSKA (reference sequence). The CDR3 bases are TGCAGTGCTTCCGGGTATTCTAACTATGGCTACACCTTC. This sequence encodes CSASGYSNYGYTF.

This clonotype has at least ten counts. The chain has TRBV10-3 and TRBJ2-7; D gene ambiguous. The V end was cut by 3 bases, the J end by 3 bases, with 24 bases between. The CDR3 length is 18 residues. Germline assignment: CDR1 ENHRY and CDR2 SYGVKD. CDR3 loop: CAISDGPRRHFADYEQYF. CDR3 coding DNA: TGTGCCATCAGTGACGGGCCAAGGCGACATTTTGCGGACTACGAGCAGTACTTC.

The rearrangement uses TRBV7-2 and TRBJ1-2; D ambiguous. V lost 1 base to trimming and J lost 8 bases, with 17 bases between them. The CDR3 runs to 15 residues. Germline lookup yields CDR1 SGHTA and CDR2 FQGNSA. The CDR3 protein is CASSLEVSSGLGYTF. CDR3 nucleotide sequence: TGTGCCAGCAGCTTAGAGGTATCATCCGGGCTGGGCTACACCTTC.

This clonotype was found many times. This sequence joins TRBV7-2 and TRBJ2-3; D is possibly TRBD1 (6 bases). V shed 1 base and J shed 2 bases, with 10 bases lying between them. The CDR3 sequence is 15 residues long. The germline V gene has CDR1 SGHTA and CDR2 FQGNSA. The CDR3 loop reads CASSLVGGLTDTQYF. Written as DNA, the CDR3 is TGTGCCAGCAGCTTAGTTGGGGGCCTCACAGATACGCAGTATTTT.

This clonotype was counted ten times or more. The chain is built from TRBV29-1 and TRBJ2-7; D is undetermined. The germline V gene encodes CDR1 SQVTM and CDR2 ANQGSEA. The ends were cut back, 4 bases at V and 4 bases at J, with 11 bases in the middle. There are 12 residues in the CDR3. CDR3 coding DNA: TGCAGCGTTGGAGGTTCGCTATACGAGCAGTACTTC. It is translated as CSVGGSLYEQYF.

In this sample, this clonotype turned up many times. The V and J genes are TRBV4-1 and TRBJ2-1, with 9 bases identical to TRBD2. Germline V CDR1 and CDR2: MGHRA, YSYEKL. With 4 bases clipped from V and 2 bases from J, the junction kept 9 bases outside the gene matches. This CDR3 comprises 17 residues. The chain's CDR3 is CASSRGGSGGPYNEQFF. The CDR3 DNA is TGCGCCAGCAGCCGGGGGGGCAGCGGGGGGCCCTACAATGAGCAGTTCTTC.